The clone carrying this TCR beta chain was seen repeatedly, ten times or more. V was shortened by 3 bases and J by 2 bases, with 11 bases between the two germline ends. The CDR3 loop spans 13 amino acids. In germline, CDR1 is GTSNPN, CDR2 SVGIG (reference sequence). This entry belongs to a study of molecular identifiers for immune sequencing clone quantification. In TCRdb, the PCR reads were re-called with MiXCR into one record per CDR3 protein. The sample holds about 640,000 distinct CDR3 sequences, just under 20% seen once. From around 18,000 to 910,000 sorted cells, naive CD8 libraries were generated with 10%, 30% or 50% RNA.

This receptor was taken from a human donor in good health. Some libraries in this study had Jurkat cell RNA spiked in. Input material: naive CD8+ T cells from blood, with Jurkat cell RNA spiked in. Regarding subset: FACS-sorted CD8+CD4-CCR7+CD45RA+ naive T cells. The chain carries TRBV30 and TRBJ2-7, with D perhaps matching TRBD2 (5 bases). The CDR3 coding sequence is TGTGCCTGGAGCCCCGGGGTGACCTACGAGCAGTACTTC. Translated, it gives CAWSPGVTYEQYF.